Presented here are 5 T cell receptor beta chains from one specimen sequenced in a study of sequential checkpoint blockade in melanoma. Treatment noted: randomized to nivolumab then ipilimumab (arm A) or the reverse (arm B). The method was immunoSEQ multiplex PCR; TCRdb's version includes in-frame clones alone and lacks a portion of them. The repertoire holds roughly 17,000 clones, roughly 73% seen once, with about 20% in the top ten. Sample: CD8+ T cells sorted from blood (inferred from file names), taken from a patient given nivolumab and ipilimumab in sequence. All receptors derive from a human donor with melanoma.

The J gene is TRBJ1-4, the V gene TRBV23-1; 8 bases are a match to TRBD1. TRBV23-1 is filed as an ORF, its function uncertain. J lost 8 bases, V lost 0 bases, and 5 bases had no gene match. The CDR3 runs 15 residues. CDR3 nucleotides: TGCGCCAGCAGTCAATCGACAGGGGCGGGGGAAAAACTGTTTTTT. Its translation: CASSQSTGAGEKLFF.

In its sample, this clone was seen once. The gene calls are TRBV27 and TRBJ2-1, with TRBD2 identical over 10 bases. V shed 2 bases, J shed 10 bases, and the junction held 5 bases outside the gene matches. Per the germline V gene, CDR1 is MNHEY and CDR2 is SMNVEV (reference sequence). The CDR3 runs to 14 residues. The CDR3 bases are TGTGCCAGCAGTTTAGAGCGGGGGGGCCGAGAGCAGTTCTTC. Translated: CASSLERGGREQFF.

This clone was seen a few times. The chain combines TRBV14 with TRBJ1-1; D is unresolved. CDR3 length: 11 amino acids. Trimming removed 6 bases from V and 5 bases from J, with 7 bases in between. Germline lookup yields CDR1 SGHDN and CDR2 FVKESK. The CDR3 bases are TGTGCCAGCAGACGAGCTACTGAAGCTTTCTTT. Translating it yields CASRRATEAFF. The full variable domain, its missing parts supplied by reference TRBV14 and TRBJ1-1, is EAGVTQFPSHSVIEKGQTVTLRCDPISGHDNLYWYRRVMGKEIKFLLHFVKESKQDESGMPNNRFLAERTGGTYSTLKVQPAELEDSGVYFCASRRATEAFFGQGTRLTVV.

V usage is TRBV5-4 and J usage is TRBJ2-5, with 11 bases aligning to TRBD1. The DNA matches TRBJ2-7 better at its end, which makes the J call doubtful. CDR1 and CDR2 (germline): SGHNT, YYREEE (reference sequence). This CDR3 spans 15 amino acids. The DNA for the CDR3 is TGTGCCAGCAGCCCTGGACAGGGGGCTACCTACGAGCAGTACTTC. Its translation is CASSPGQGATYEQYF.

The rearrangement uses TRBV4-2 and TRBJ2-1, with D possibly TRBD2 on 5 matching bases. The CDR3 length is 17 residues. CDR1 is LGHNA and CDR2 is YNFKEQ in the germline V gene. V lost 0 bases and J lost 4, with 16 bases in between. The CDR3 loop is CASSQDLASEPYNEQFF. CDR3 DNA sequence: TGTGCCAGCAGCCAAGATTTAGCGTCCGAACCGTACAATGAGCAGTTCTTC.